This TCR beta chain was captured in a study of OX40 agonist ivuxolimab in advanced cancers. Looking at the study overall: The costimulatory receptor OX40 (CD134) was targeted by ivuxolimab, a fully human IgG2 agonistic monoclonal antibody. Intravenous ivuxolimab was administered to patients every 2 weeks at six dose levels: 0.01, 0.1, 0.3, 1.5, 3 and 10 mg/kg. Among the 52 dose-escalation patients, about 19 had hepatocellular carcinoma, about 15 melanoma, 9 renal cell carcinoma and 9 head and neck cancer. The dose-escalation cohort was around 83% male with a mean age of approximately 60 years, ranging from about 23 to 85. Patients were allowed to have had prior anti-PD-1, anti-PD-L1 or anti-CTLA-4 therapy, and 30% to 50% of the dose-escalation patients had previously received checkpoint inhibitors. Three dose-escalation patients achieved partial responses, one with hepatocellular carcinoma and two with cutaneous melanoma. Peripheral TCRbeta sequencing was intended to test whether TCR sequence diversity was altered and clonal T-cell expansion was caused by ivuxolimab. The monotherapy dose-escalation portion (N of about 49 patients) of the phase I ivuxolimab trial is reported in the paper. Points the paper makes about the study in general: After ivuxolimab, CD8+ T cells had more expanded clones than CD4+ T cells on average. Antigen specificity was not determined for the clonally expanded peripheral T cells. Partial responders in the 0.1-3.0 mg/kg groups had among the lowest normalized peripheral clonal expansion, especially among CD8+ T cells. Low levels of normalized T-cell clonal expansion were also shown by some nonresponding patients. At doses of 0.1 to 3.0 mg/kg, clonal expansion of both CD4+ and CD8+ blood T cells was observed from baseline to week 6.

Comments on this clone: There is no known antigen for this receptor. No quality values exist for individual bases; no much larger clone is one base distant.

Genomic DNA was isolated from the sorted cells so that the TCRbeta CDR3 region could be sequenced. The immunoSEQ Assay was used for sequencing of TCRbeta CDR3 regions. TCRdb re-hosts the immuneACCESS table, in-frame sequences only. Its copies lack some clones; in the studies checked, an unresolved V gene accounts for under half of them, and the cause for the rest is not known. In this sample the table shows 15,000 to 20,000 clones, 84% of which occur a single time. The ten largest clones take up 12% to 15% of the sample. From cysteine to phenylalanine, the CDR3 is 19 amino acids long. Just CDR3 DNA is preserved here, 57 bases in frame from base 1. The germline V and J ends show losses of 4 bases and 0 bases respectively, and no gene match explains 13 bases of the junction. Per the germline V gene (reference sequence), MNHEY is the CDR1 and SMNVEV is the CDR2. Patients with autoimmune disease history or receiving systemic immunosuppression were excluded from the trial. In every dose cohort, peripheral blood was drawn for TCR sequencing at baseline, cycle 4 day 1, and cycle 7 day 1. Samples came from an open-label, multicenter, first-in-human phase I dose-escalation trial of ivuxolimab. The trial enrolled adults with locally advanced or metastatic head and neck squamous cell, hepatocellular, melanoma or renal cell carcinoma. Before TCR sequencing, CD4+ T cells and CD8+ T cells from peripheral blood were sorted into separate populations.

The rearrangement combines TRBV27 with TRBJ2-3, and TRBD2 matches 10 of the central bases. The sample consisted of CD4+ or CD8+ T cells sorted from blood, taken in a trial of the OX40 agonist ivuxolimab. The receptor comes from an adult with an advanced solid tumor such as melanoma, head and neck, liver or kidney cancer. The CDR3 protein is CASSSNLAGVPTSTDTQYF. The nucleotide sequence reads as follows: TGTGCCAGCAGTTCAAATCTAGCGGGGGTACCGACTAGCACAGATACGCAGTATTTT.